This TCR beta chain was sequenced during a study of blood T cell repertoires in COVID-19. About the study: COVID-19 samples, acute and convalescent, were from the United States, Italy and Spain. The analysed material was cDNA or gDNA that came from T cells, B-cell-depleted T cells, or PBMCs.

Authors' processing steps: How many nucleated cells were present was estimated from reference gene primer amplification. Clones were read by immunoSEQ multiplex PCR, and TCRdb kept only the in-frame ones, dropping some. That table furnishes V, J and clone size, whereas the DNA furnished D and trimming. The sample lists about 130,000 clones, approximately 83% occurring once. Trimming cost V 4 bases and J 4 bases; bases outside gene matches: 3. The CDR3 contains 15 residues. The germline gives CDR1 LNHDA, CDR2 SQIVND (reference sequence). This chain joins TRBV19 and TRBJ2-1; TRBD1 agrees at 11 bases. Sample: peripheral blood. The clonotype was recovered from a man of 80 years or more with active or convalescent COVID-19. The chain's CDR3 is CASSSWDRGYNEQFF. The DNA for the CDR3 is TGTGCCAGTAGTAGTTGGGACAGGGGGTACAATGAGCAGTTCTTC.